This TCR beta chain derives from a study of vaccination effects on CD4 cells after COVID-19. Study outcomes and limitations: At late timepoints after vaccination, vaccine- and infection-induced clones shrank markedly.

The CDR3 has 15 residues. The germline gives CDR1 SGHTA, CDR2 FQGNSA. V lost 1 base and J 5 bases, leaving 14 bases between the germline ends. Concerning this clone: Its antigen is unidentified.

Before any sequencing was done, the ViraFEST assay used viral peptide pools to expand antigen-specific CD4+ T cells. Once cultured for roughly nine days, the cells underwent separation to obtain CD4+ T cells. This individual tested PCR-positive for SARS-CoV-2 infection between March and December 2020. IL-2 at roughly 9.7 IU/ml and peptides at 9.5 to 10 ug/ml were added to cultured PBMC, approximately 2 million per well. Profiled with immunoSEQ multiplex PCR; TCRdb holds only in-frame clones, not every one. Among approximately 37,000 clones listed, 73% were seen once. This chain connects TRBV7-2 to TRBJ2-5; D is uncertain. The starting material was CD4+ T cells from PBMCs cultured with a peptide pool, obtained before COVID-19 vaccination. The source of this sequence is a human donor who had a prior SARS-CoV-2 infection. The CDR3, as DNA: TGTGCCAGCAGCTTAGTTGGCAGTATCGCCGAGACCCAGTACTTC. Amino acids: CASSLVGSIAETQYF.